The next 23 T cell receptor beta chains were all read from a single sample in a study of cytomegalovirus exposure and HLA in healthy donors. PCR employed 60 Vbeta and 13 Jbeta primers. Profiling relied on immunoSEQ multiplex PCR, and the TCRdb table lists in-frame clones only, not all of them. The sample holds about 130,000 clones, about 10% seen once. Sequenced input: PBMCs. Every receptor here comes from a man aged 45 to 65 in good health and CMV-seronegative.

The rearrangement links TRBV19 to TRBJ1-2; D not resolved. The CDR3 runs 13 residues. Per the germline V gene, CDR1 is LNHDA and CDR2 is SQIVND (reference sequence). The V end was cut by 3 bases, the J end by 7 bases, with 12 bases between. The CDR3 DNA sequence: TGTGCCAGTAGTATGTCGGGGATCATTGGCTACACCTTC. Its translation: CASSMSGIIGYTF.

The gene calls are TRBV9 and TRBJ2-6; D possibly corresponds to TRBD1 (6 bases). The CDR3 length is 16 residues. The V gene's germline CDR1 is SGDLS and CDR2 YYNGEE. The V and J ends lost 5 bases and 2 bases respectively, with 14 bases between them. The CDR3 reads CASSPTEGAGANVLTF. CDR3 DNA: TGTGCCAGCAGTCCAACCGAGGGGGCTGGGGCCAACGTCCTGACTTTC.

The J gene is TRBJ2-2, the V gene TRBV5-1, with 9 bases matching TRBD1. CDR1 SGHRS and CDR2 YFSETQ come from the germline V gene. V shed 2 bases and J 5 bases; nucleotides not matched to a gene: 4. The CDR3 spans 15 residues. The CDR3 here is CASSFRDRGTGELFF. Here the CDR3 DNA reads TGCGCCAGCAGCTTCAGAGACAGGGGGACCGGGGAGCTGTTTTTT.

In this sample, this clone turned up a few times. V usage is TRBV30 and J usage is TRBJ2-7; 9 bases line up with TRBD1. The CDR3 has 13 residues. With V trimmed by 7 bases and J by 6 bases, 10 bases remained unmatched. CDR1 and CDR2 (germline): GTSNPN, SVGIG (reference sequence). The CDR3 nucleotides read TGTGCCTTGCGCCGGGACAGGGCGCGCGAGCAGTACTTC. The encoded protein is CALRRDRAREQYF.

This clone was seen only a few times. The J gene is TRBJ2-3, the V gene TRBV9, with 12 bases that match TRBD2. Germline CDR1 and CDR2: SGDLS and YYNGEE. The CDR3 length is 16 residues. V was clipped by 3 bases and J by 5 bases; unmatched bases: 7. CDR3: CASSARLAGAQDTQYF. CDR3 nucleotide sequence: TGTGCCAGCAGCGCCCGACTAGCGGGAGCCCAAGATACGCAGTATTTT.

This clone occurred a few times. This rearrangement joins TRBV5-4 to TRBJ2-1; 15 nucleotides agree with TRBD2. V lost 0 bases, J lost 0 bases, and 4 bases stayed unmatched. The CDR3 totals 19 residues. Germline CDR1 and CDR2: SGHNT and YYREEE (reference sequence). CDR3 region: CASSLEGLAGGSSYNEQFF. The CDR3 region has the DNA TGTGCCAGCAGCTTGGAAGGACTAGCGGGGGGGAGCTCCTACAATGAGCAGTTCTTC.

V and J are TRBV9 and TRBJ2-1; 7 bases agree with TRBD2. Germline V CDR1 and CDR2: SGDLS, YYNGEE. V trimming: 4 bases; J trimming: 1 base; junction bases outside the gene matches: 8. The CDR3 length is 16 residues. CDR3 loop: CASSNGRLGSYNEQFF. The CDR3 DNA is TGTGCCAGCAGCAACGGGAGGCTGGGTTCCTACAATGAGCAGTTCTTC.

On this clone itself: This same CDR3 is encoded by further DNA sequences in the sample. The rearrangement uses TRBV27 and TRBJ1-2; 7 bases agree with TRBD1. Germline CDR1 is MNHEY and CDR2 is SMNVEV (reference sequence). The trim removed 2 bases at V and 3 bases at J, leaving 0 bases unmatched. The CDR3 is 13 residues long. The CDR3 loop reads CASSLDRDYGYTF. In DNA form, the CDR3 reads TGTGCCAGCAGTTTAGACAGGGACTATGGCTACACCTTC.

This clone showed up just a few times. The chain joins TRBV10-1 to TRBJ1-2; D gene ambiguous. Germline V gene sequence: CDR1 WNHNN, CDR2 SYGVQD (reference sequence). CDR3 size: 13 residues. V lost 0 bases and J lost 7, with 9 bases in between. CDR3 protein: CASSESGGAGYTF. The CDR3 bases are TGCGCCAGCAGTGAGTCCGGAGGCGCTGGCTACACCTTC.

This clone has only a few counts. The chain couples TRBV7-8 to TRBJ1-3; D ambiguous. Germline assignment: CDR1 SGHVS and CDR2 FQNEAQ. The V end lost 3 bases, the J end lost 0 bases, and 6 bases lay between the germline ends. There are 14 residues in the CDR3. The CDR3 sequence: CASSLGSSGNTIYF. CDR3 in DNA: TGTGCCAGCAGCTTGGGGAGCTCTGGAAACACCATATATTTT.

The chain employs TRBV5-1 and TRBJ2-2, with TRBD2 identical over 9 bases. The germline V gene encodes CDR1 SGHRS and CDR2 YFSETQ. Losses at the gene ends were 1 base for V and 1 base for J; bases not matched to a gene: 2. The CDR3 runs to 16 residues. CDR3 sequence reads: CASSLTSGQNTGELFF. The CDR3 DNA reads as TGCGCCAGCAGCTTGACTAGCGGGCAGAACACCGGGGAGCTGTTTTTT. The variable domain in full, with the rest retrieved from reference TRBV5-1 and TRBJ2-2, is KAGVTQTPRYLIKTRGQQVTLSCSPISGHRSVSWYQQTPGQGLQFLFEYFSETQRNKGNFPGRFSGRQFSNSRSEMNVSTLELGDSALYLCASSLTSGQNTGELFFGEGSRLTVL.

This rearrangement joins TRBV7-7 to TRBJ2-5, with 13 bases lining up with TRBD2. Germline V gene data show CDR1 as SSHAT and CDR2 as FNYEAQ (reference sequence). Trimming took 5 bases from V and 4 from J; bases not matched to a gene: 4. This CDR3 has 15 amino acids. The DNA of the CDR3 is TGTGCCAGCAGCATTACTAGCGGGGGGGGAGAGACCCAGTACTTC. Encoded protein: CASSITSGGGETQYF.

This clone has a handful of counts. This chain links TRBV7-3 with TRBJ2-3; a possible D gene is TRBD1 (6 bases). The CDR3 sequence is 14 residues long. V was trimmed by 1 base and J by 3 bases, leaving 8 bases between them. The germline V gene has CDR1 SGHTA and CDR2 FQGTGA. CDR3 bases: TGTGCCAGCAGCTTAAGGCAGGGGACAGATACGCAGTATTTT. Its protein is CASSLRQGTDTQYF. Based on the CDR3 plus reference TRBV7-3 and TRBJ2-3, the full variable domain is GAGVSQTPSNKVTEKGKYVELRCDPISGHTALYWYRQSLGQGPEFLIYFQGTGAADDSGLPNDRFFAVRPEGSVSTLKIQRTERGDSAVYLCASSLRQGTDTQYFGPGTRLTVL.

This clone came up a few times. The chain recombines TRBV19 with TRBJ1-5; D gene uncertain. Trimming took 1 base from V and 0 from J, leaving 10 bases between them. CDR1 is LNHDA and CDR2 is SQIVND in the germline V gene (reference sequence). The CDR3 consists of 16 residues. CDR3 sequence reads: CASSIGDYHSNQPQHF. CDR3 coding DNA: TGTGCCAGTAGTATAGGTGACTATCATAGCAATCAGCCCCAGCATTTT.

CDR3 DNA sequence: TGTGCCATCGGCTCCGGGACAGATTATAGCAATCAGCCCCAGCATTTT. Its protein is CAIGSGTDYSNQPQHF. The chain combines TRBV10-3 with TRBJ1-5, with 7 bases identical to TRBD1. V lost 8 bases and J lost 0; bases outside the gene matches: 10. There are 16 residues in the CDR3. CDR1 ENHRY and CDR2 SYGVKD come from the germline V gene.

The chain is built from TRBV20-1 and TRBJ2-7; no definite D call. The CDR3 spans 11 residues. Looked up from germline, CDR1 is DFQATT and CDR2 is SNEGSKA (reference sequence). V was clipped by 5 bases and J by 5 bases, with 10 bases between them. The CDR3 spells CSALETHEQYF. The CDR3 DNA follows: TGCAGTGCTTTGGAGACCCACGAGCAGTACTTC.

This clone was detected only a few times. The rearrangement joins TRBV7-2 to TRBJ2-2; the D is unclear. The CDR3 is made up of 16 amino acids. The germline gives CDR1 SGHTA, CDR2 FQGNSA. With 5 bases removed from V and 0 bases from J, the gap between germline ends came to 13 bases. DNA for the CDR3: TGTGCCAGCAGCCCTCGAGTTAGCTCGAACACCGGGGAGCTGTTTTTT. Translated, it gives CASSPRVSSNTGELFF.

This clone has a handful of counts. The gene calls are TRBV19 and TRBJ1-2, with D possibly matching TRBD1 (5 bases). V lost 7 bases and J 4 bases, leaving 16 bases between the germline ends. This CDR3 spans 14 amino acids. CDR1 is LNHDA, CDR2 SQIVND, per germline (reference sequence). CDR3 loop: CASISREEGYGYTF. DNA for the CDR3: TGTGCCAGTATCTCCAGGGAGGAGGGCTATGGCTACACCTTC.

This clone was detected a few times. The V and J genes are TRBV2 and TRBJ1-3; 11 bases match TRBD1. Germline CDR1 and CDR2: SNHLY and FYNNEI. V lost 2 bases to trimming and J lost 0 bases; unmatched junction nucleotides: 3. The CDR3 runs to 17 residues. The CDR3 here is CASSELGTGGSGNTIYF. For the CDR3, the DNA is TGTGCCAGCAGTGAACTTGGGACAGGGGGCTCTGGAAACACCATATATTTT.

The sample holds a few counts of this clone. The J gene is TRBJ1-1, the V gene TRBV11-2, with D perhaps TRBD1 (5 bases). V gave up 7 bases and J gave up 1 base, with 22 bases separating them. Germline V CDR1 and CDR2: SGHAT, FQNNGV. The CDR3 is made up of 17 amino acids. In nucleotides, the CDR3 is TGTGCCAGCAACCCTCACCCCTACGACAGCCGGAACACTGAAGCTTTCTTT. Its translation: CASNPHPYDSRNTEAFF.

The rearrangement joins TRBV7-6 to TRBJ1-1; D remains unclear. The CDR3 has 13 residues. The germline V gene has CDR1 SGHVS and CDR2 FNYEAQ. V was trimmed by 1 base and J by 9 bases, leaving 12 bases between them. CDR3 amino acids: CASSLEASRQAFF. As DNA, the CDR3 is TGTGCCAGCAGCTTAGAGGCCTCTAGACAAGCTTTCTTT. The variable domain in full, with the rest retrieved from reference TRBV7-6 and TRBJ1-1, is GAGVSQSPRYKVTKRGQDVALRCDPISGHVSLYWYRQALGQGPEFLTYFNYEAQQDKSGLPNDRFSAERPEGSISTLTIQRTEQRDSAMYRCASSLEASRQAFFGQGTRLTVV.

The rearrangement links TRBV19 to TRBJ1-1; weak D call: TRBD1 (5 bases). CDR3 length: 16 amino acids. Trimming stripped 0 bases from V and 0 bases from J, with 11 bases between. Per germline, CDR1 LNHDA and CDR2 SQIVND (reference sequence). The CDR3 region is CASSIEGTGLNTEAFF. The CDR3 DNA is TGTGCCAGTAGTATAGAGGGAACAGGACTGAACACTGAAGCTTTCTTT.

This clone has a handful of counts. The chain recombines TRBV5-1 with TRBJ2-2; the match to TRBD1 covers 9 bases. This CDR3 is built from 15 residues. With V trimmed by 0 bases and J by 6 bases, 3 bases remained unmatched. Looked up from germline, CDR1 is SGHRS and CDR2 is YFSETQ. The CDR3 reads CASSLGTGESGELFF. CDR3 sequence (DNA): TGCGCCAGCAGCTTGGGGACAGGGGAATCCGGGGAGCTGTTTTTT.